The clone carrying this TCR beta chain turned up a few times. This table comes from immunoSEQ multiplex PCR, and its TCRdb copy is limited to in-frame clones, with some not included. Of 130,000 to 150,000 clones in the sample, around 87% were seen once. Participants were aged about 18 to 100 years from about two dozen US areas. The trim removed 4 bases at V and 4 bases at J, leaving 13 bases unmatched. This CDR3 has 16 residues. CDR1 GTSNPN and CDR2 SVGIG come from the germline V gene (reference sequence). These data originate in a study of blood T cell repertoires in COVID-19. Study summary: Some COVID-19 samples were acute and others convalescent; all came from the United States, Italy and Spain.

The V call is TRBV30, the J call TRBJ2-1, with 7 positions matching TRBD1. Sequenced input: PBMCs or T cells enriched from blood (not recorded which). This clonotype originated in a woman in her 30s with acute COVID-19. The CDR3 region has the DNA TGTGCCTGGACGAATCCGGGACAGAATTCTTACAATGAGCAGTTCTTC. Its translation is CAWTNPGQNSYNEQFF.